These 9 T cell receptor beta chains originate from one sample sequenced in a study of human CD8 memory T cell subsets. By UMI-labeled 5' RACE, the TCR beta libraries were made. Each CDR3 protein gets one entry in TCRdb, which reprocessed the 5' RACE reads and gives no DNA. The data show about 5,500 distinct CDR3 sequences, and the top ten clones hold 15% to 20%. The sample was CD8+ T cells from PBMCs. These TCRs come from a human donor in good health.

This clonotype counts as medium-sized by frequency. The chain combines TRBV4-1 with TRBJ1-1. The CDR3 contains 14 residues. Germline assignment: CDR1 MGHRA and CDR2 YSYEKL. The chain's CDR3 is CASSQAVGNTEAFF.

V gene TRBV5-6 combines with J gene TRBJ1-1. CDR3 length equals 13 residues. Germline V gives CDR1 SGHDT, CDR2 YYEEEE. The CDR3 is CASSQTENTEAFF.

This rearrangement joins TRBV5-1 to TRBJ2-1; the TRBD1 assignment by TCRdb is unverifiable without DNA. This CDR3 is built from 15 residues. The germline gives CDR1 SGHRS, CDR2 YFSETQ. The CDR3 region is CASSTRTGRDNEQFF.

The J gene is TRBJ2-7, the V gene TRBV30. Germline V gives CDR1 GTSNPN, CDR2 SVGIG (reference sequence). This CDR3 contains 14 residues. This CDR3 reads CAWSVHLSSYEQYF.

This rearrangement joins TRBV7-9 to TRBJ2-3. CDR1 is SEHNR, CDR2 FQNEAQ, per germline (reference sequence). The CDR3 length is 13 residues. The CDR3 here is CASSSISTDTQYF.

This clonotype registers medium-sized by frequency. This chain links TRBV20-1 with TRBJ1-3. In germline, CDR1 is DFQATT, CDR2 SNEGSKA (reference sequence). The CDR3 extends over 14 amino acids. This CDR3 is CSARDREFGNTIYF.

This CDR3 is CASSQDRGNQETQYF. The V and J genes are TRBV4-1 and TRBJ2-5. The germline gives CDR1 MGHRA, CDR2 YSYEKL. The CDR3 spans 15 residues.

V and J are TRBV27 and TRBJ2-6. The V gene's germline CDR1 is MNHEY and CDR2 SMNVEV (reference sequence). The length of the CDR3 is 14 residues. The CDR3 is CASSLTSGANVLTF. The full variable domain, in which reference TRBV27 and TRBJ2-6 provide the parts outside the CDR3, is EAQVTQNPRYLITVTGKKLTVTCSQNMNHEYMSWYRQDPGLGLRQIYYSMNVEVTDKGDVPEGYKVSRKEKRNFPLILESPSPNQTSLYFCASSLTSGANVLTFGAGSRLTVL.

This clonotype is classed as medium-sized (0.01 to 0.1%) by frequency. The chain is built from TRBV27 and TRBJ1-1. This CDR3 region has 14 residues. CDR1 and CDR2 from the germline V gene are MNHEY and SMNVEV (reference sequence). This CDR3 is CASSLSGHSPGAFF.